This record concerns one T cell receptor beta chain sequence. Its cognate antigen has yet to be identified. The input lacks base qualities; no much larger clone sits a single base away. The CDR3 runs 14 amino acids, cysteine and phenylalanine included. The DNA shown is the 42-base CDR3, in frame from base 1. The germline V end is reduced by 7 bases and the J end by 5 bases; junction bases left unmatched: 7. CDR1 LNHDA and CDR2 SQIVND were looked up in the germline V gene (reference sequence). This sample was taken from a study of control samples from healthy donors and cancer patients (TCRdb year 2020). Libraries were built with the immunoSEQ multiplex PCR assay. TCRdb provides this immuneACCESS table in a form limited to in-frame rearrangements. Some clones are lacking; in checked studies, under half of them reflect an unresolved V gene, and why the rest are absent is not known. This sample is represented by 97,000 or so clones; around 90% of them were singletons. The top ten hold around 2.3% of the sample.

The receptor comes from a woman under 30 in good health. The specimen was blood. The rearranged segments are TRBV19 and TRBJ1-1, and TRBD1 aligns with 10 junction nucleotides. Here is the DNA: TGTGCCAGTATTTTGGACAGGGGGGGGACTGAAGCTTTCTTT. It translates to CASILDRGGTEAFF.